Presented here are 5 T cell receptor beta chains from one specimen sequenced in a study of OX40 agonist ivuxolimab in advanced cancers. The method was immunoSEQ multiplex PCR; TCRdb's version includes in-frame clones alone and lacks a portion of them. The sample gives 40,000 or so clones, 65% to 85% of which show up once; over 20% is in the top ten. The sequencing here drew on CD4+ or CD8+ T cells sorted from blood, taken in a trial of the OX40 agonist ivuxolimab. Receptors originate from an adult with an advanced solid tumor such as melanoma, head and neck, liver or kidney cancer.

V gene TRBV5-1 combines with J gene TRBJ1-2; the match to TRBD1 covers 9 bases. Trimming at V came to 4 bases and at J to 6 bases, leaving 10 bases not matched to a gene. The CDR3 contains 15 residues. The V gene's germline CDR1 is SGHRS and CDR2 YFSETQ. The CDR3 loop is CASSPGGQGRNGYTF. DNA of the CDR3: TGCGCCAGCAGCCCGGGGGGACAGGGAAGGAATGGCTACACCTTC.

CDR3 coding DNA: TGTGCCAGCACCACAGGGGGTTCAGGGAACACCATATATTTT. Its protein product is CASTTGGSGNTIYF. The chain uses TRBV7-9 and TRBJ1-3; 8 nucleotides match TRBD1. This CDR3 region has 14 residues. The V segment lost 7 bases and the J segment 7 bases; nucleotides outside the gene matches: 9. In germline, CDR1 is SEHNR, CDR2 FQNEAQ (reference sequence).

The gene calls are TRBV28 and TRBJ2-3; possibly TRBD2 for D (5 bases). CDR1 is MDHEN, CDR2 SYDVKM, per germline. The CDR3 extends over 15 amino acids. Trimming cost V 2 bases and J 2 bases, with 11 bases left between them. The CDR3 reads CASSLTRLLTDTQYF. The CDR3 nucleotides read TGTGCCAGCAGTTTAACGCGACTACTCACAGATACGCAGTATTTT.

V and J are TRBV7-9 and TRBJ2-2, with 12 bases matching TRBD1. The germline V gene encodes CDR1 SEHNR and CDR2 FQNEAQ (reference sequence). The CDR3 totals 15 residues. Losses at the gene ends were 3 bases for V and 7 bases for J; bases not matched to a gene: 3. The CDR3 loop is CASSLGQGAVGELFF. Written as DNA, the CDR3 is TGTGCCAGCAGCTTGGGACAGGGGGCCGTCGGGGAGCTGTTTTTT.

This chain links TRBV28 with TRBJ1-4; D gene ambiguous. Trimming cost V 2 bases and J 6 bases, with 7 bases left between them. The CDR3 has 13 residues. Per germline, CDR1 MDHEN and CDR2 SYDVKM. CDR3 sequence reads: CASSLGVDEKLFF. The CDR3 coding sequence is TGTGCCAGCAGTTTAGGGGTGGATGAAAAACTGTTTTTT.